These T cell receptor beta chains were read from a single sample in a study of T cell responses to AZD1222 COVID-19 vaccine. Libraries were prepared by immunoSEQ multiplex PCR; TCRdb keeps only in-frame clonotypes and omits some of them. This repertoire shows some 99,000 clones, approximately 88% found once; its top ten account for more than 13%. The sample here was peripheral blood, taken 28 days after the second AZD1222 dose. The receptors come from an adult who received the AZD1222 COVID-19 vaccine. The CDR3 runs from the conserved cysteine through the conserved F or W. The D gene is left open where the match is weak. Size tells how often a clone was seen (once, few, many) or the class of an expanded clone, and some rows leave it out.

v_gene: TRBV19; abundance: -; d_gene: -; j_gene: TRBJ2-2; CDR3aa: CASSRGALTVTGELFF; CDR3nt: TGTGCCAGTAGTAGGGGGGCTCTCACAGTAACCGGGGAGCTGTTTTTT
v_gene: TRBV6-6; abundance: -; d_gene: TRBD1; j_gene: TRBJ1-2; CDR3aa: CASSRDRSSYGYTF; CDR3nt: TGTGCCAGCAGTCGGGACAGGTCCTCCTATGGCTACACCTTC
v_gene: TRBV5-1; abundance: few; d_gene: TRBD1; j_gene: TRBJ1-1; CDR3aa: CASSLDRASEAFF; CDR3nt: TGCGCCAGCAGCCTTGACAGGGCGAGTGAAGCTTTCTTT
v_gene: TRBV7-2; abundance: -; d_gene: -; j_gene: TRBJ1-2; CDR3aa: CASSLGLRDYGYTF; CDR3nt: TGTGCCAGCAGCTTAGGTCTTCGGGACTATGGCTACACCTTC
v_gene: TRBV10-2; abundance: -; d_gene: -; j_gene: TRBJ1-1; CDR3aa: CASSDLGGNSEAFF; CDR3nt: TGCGCCAGCAGTGACCTGGGGGGGAATTCTGAAGCTTTCTTT
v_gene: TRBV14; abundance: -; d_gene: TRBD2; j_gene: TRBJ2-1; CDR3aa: CASSPRGTSGGALWNEQFF; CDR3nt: TGTGCCAGCAGCCCACGAGGGACTAGCGGGGGGGCCTTATGGAATGAGCAGTTCTTC
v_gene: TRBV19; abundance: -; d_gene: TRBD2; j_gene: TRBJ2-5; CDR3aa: CASSNPGTSGTYQETQYF; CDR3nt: TGTGCCAGTAGTAATCCCGGGACTAGCGGGACGTACCAAGAGACCCAGTACTTC
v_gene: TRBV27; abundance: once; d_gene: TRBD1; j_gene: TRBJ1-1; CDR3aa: CASSTRTGKAFF; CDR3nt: TGTGCCAGCAGTACTAGGACAGGGAAAGCTTTCTTT
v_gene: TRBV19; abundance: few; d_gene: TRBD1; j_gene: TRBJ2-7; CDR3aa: CASRAGGLDEQYF; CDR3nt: TGTGCCAGTAGGGCAGGGGGCCTTGACGAGCAGTACTTC
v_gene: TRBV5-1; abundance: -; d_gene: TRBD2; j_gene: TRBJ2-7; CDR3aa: CASSPVGGEGPYEQYF; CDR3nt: TGCGCCAGCAGCCCGGTGGGGGGGGAAGGCCCCTACGAGCAGTACTTC
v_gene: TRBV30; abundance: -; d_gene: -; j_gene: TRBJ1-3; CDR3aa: CAWTTGYSGNTIYF; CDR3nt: TGTGCCTGGACTACAGGTTACTCTGGAAACACCATATATTTT
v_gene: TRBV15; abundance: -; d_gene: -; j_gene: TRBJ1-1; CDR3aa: CATSRDGDRREAFF; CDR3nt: TGTGCCACCAGCAGAGATGGGGACCGCAGGGAAGCTTTCTTT
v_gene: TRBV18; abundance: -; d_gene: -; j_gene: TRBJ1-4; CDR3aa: CASSPGLIEKLFF; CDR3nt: TGTGCCAGCTCACCGGGACTGATTGAAAAACTGTTTTTT
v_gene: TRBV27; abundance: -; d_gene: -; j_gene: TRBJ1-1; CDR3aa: CASRPGAGMNTEAFF; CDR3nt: TGTGCCAGCAGGCCAGGGGCTGGGATGAACACTGAAGCTTTCTTT
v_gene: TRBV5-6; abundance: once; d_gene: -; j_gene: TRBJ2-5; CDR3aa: CASSGTARQETQYF; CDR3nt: TGTGCCAGCTCAGGGACGGCGAGACAAGAGACCCAGTACTTC
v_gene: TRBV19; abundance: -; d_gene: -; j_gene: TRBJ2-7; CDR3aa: CASSPQGGLVYEQYF; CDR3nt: TGTGCCAGTAGTCCTCAGGGAGGTCTAGTCTACGAGCAGTACTTC
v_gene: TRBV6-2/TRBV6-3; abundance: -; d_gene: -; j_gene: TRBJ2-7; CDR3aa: CASSTLRGPYEQYF; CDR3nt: TGTGCCAGCAGCACGCTCCGAGGGCCCTACGAGCAGTACTTC
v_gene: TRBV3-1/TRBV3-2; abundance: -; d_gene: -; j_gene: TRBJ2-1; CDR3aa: CASSRTYNEQFF; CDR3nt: TGTGCCAGCAGCCGAACCTACAATGAGCAGTTCTTC
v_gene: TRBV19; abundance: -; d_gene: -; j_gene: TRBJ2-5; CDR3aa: CASSMNVAEYQETQYF; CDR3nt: TGTGCCAGTAGTATGAACGTGGCAGAATACCAAGAGACCCAGTACTTC
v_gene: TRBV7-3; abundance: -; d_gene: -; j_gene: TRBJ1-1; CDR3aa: CASSLNGGRETFF; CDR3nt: TGTGCCAGCAGCTTAAATGGGGGCCGGGAGACTTTCTTT
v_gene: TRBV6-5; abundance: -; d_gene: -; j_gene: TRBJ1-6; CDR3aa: CATKTPSSYNSPLHF; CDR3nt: TGTGCCACCAAGACACCGAGCTCCTATAATTCACCCCTCCACTTT
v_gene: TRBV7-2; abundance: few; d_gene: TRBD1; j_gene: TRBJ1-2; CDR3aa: CASSPRTGTQLNDGYTF; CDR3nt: TGTGCCAGCAGCCCGCGGACAGGTACCCAACTGAATGATGGCTACACCTTC
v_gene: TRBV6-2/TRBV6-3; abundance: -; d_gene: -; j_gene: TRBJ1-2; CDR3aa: CASSLRDNYGYTF; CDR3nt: TGTGCCAGCAGTCTCCGGGACAACTATGGCTACACCTTC
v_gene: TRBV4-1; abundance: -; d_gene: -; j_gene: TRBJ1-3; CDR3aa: CASSQDTFSGNTIYF; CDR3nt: TGCGCCAGCAGCCAAGACACGTTCTCTGGAAACACCATATATTTT
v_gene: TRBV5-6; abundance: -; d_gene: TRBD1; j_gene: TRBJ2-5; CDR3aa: CASSRQGPTQETQYF; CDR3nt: TGTGCCAGCAGCCGACAGGGGCCAACCCAAGAGACCCAGTACTTC
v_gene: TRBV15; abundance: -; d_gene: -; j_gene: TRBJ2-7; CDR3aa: CATSFRRTGSEQYF; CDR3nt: TGTGCCACCAGCTTTCGAAGAACCGGGAGCGAGCAGTACTTC
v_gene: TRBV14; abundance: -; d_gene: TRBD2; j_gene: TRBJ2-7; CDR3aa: CASSRGLAGAEQYF; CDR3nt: TGTGCCAGCAGCCGAGGACTAGCGGGAGCCGAGCAGTACTTC
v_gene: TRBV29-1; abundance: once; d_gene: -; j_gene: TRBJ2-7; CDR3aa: CSVVKASSYEQYF; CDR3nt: TGCAGCGTTGTAAAGGCCAGCTCCTACGAGCAGTACTTC
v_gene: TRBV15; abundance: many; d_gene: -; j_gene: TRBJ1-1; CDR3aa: CATSRDPLEDTEAFF; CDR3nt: TGTGCCACCAGCAGAGATCCACTGGAGGACACTGAAGCTTTCTTT
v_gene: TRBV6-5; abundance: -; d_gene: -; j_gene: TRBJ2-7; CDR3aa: CASSLSRDLIYEQYF; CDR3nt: TGTGCCAGCAGTTTGAGTCGGGACCTAATATACGAGCAGTACTTC
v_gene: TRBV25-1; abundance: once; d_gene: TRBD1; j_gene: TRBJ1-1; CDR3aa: CASRDRVNTEAFF; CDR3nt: TGTGCCAGCCGGGACAGGGTGAACACTGAAGCTTTCTTT
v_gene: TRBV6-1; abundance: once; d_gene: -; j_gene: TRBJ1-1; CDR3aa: CASSEARWAFSNTEAFF; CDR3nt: TGTGCCAGCAGTGAAGCACGATGGGCATTTTCGAACACTGAAGCTTTCTTT
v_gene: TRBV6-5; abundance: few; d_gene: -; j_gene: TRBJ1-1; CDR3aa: CASSLTEGRTEAFF; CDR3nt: TGTGCCAGCAGCCTGACCGAGGGGAGAACTGAAGCTTTCTTT
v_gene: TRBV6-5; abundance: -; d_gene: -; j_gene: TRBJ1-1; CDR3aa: CASRLTAMNTEAFF; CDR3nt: TGTGCCAGCAGATTGACAGCGATGAACACTGAAGCTTTCTTT
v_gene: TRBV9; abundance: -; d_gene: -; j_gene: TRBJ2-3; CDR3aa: CASSVAPSSSTDTQYF; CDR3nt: TGTGCCAGCAGCGTAGCTCCTAGCTCTAGCACAGATACGCAGTATTTT
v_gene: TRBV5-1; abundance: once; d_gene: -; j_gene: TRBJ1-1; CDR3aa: CASSLDPGELNQAFF; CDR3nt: TGCGCCAGCAGCTTGGATCCCGGAGAACTGAATCAAGCTTTCTTT
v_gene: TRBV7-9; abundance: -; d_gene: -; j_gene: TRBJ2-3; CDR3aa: CASSSPPPGTQYF; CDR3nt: TGTGCCAGCAGCTCCCCCCCGCCTGGTACGCAGTATTTT
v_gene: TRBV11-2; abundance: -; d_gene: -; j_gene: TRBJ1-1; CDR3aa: CASSLLTSNTEAFF; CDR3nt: TGTGCCAGCAGCTTATTAACTTCGAACACTGAAGCTTTCTTT
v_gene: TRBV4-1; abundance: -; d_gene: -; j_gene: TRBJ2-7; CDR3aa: CASSSLRQGTLGFYEQYF; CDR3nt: TGCGCCAGCAGCTCCCTCCGGCAGGGGACCCTTGGTTTCTACGAGCAGTACTTC
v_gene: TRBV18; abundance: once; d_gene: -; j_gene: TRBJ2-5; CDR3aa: CASSPNSQETQYF; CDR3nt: TGTGCCAGCTCACCGAATTCACAAGAGACCCAGTACTTC
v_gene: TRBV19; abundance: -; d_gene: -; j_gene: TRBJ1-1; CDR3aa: CASSIGTAIINTEAFF; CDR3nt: TGTGCCAGTAGTATAGGGACAGCAATCATTAACACTGAAGCTTTCTTT